The 20 T cell receptor beta chains listed next were all sequenced from one sample in a study of blood T cell repertoires in COVID-19. The repertoire was sequenced with immunoSEQ multiplex PCR; TCRdb's copy has only in-frame clones and lacks some. Altogether tens of thousands of clones are present, roughly 90% being singletons, with the ten largest covering roughly 3.1%. Sequences were obtained from peripheral blood. All receptors come from a man aged 50 or older with active COVID-19.

The V call is TRBV7-9, the J call TRBJ2-1; 8 bases line up with TRBD2. Trimming removed 2 bases from V and 0 bases from J; junction bases left unmatched: 12. The V gene's germline CDR1 is SEHNR and CDR2 FQNEAQ (reference sequence). This CDR3 is built from 19 residues. Written as DNA, the CDR3 is TGTGCCAGCAGCTTATCGATCCTGCGGGGGGATACCTCCTACAATGAGCAGTTCTTC. It specifies CASSLSILRGDTSYNEQFF.

The chain uses TRBV10-1 and TRBJ2-7; 12 nucleotides agree with TRBD1. The CDR3 runs to 16 residues. Per germline, CDR1 WNHNN and CDR2 SYGVQD (reference sequence). The V gene end was trimmed by 4 bases and the J gene end by 7 bases; junction bases not matched to a gene: 11. The CDR3: CASSGSRDRGLWEQYF. The CDR3 DNA is TGCGCCAGCAGTGGGTCTCGGGACAGGGGGCTTTGGGAGCAGTACTTC.

The genes are TRBV6-5 and TRBJ2-1; no reliable D call. V was cut by 8 bases and J by 2 bases, with 16 bases left in between. The CDR3 runs to 15 residues. Germline CDR1 is MNHEY and CDR2 is SVGAGI. Here the CDR3 reads CASGSGGRPYNEQFF. The CDR3 DNA is TGTGCCAGCGGGTCTGGCGGCCGCCCCTACAATGAGCAGTTCTTC.

The rearrangement links TRBV2 to TRBJ1-6; TRBD1 agrees at 7 bases. CDR1 is SNHLY, CDR2 FYNNEI, per germline. V shed 7 bases and J 5 bases; nucleotides not matched to a gene: 5. This CDR3 has 14 amino acids. CDR3 nucleotide sequence: TGTGCCAGCACGCCCCAGGGGGATAATTCACCCCTCCACTTT. Translation gives CASTPQGDNSPLHF.

The DNA of the CDR3 is TGTGCCAGCAGGGGAGGGGACAACAATCAGCCCCAGCATTTT. It translates to CASRGGDNNQPQHF. The rearrangement links TRBV2 to TRBJ1-5; D might be TRBD1 (6 bases). Germline CDR1 reads SNHLY; CDR2 reads FYNNEI. V lost 6 bases to trimming and J lost 3 bases, with 12 bases between them. The CDR3 loop spans 14 amino acids.

V usage is TRBV5-1 and J usage is TRBJ2-2; D call uncertain. The germline V and J ends were trimmed by 0 bases and 6 bases, with 18 bases remaining between them. CDR1 is SGHRS and CDR2 is YFSETQ in the germline V gene. The CDR3 extends over 17 amino acids. This chain's CDR3 is CASSLGTELILPGELFF. Written as DNA, the CDR3 is TGCGCCAGCAGCTTGGGCACAGAGTTAATCCTCCCCGGGGAGCTGTTTTTT. Based on the CDR3 plus reference TRBV5-1 and TRBJ2-2, the full variable domain is KAGVTQTPRYLIKTRGQQVTLSCSPISGHRSVSWYQQTPGQGLQFLFEYFSETQRNKGNFPGRFSGRQFSNSRSEMNVSTLELGDSALYLCASSLGTELILPGELFFGEGSRLTVL.

The chain's CDR3 is CASSEVLNTEAFF. The DNA for the CDR3 is TGTGCCAGCTCAGAGGTCCTCAACACTGAAGCTTTCTTT. The rearrangement uses TRBV18 and TRBJ1-1, with D hard to call. The CDR3 is made up of 13 amino acids. The ends were cut back, 5 bases at V and 2 bases at J, with 9 bases in the middle. Germline CDR1 KGHSH, CDR2 LQKENI.

This clone occurred once. The chain combines TRBV29-1 with TRBJ2-1; TRBD2 might be the D (6 bases). Trimming stripped 0 bases from V and 0 bases from J, with 12 bases between. The CDR3 totals 16 residues. CDR1 SQVTM and CDR2 ANQGSEA come from the germline V gene. CDR3 residues: CSVEDRRGSSYNEQFF. The CDR3 DNA reads TGCAGCGTTGAAGATAGGCGGGGAAGCTCCTACAATGAGCAGTTCTTC.

A few counts support this clone. In DNA, the CDR3 is TGTGCCAGCAGCCAAGCCCCCCTGGGGGGGCCAGCAGATACGCAGTATTTT. This sequence encodes CASSQAPLGGPADTQYF. The gene calls are TRBV14 and TRBJ2-3, with D perhaps TRBD2 (7 bases). The length of the CDR3 is 17 residues. The germline V gene has CDR1 SGHDN and CDR2 FVKESK. V was shortened by 1 base and J by 4 bases, with 18 bases between the two germline ends. Full variable domain (remainder filled in from reference TRBV14 and TRBJ2-3): EAGVTQFPSHSVIEKGQTVTLRCDPISGHDNLYWYRRVMGKEIKFLLHFVKESKQDESGMPNNRFLAERTGGTYSTLKVQPAELEDSGVYFCASSQAPLGGPADTQYFGPGTRLTVL.

The CDR3 sequence is CSVPAGGAGSSNQPQHF. The CDR3 DNA sequence: TGCAGCGTTCCGGCAGGGGGCGCGGGTAGTAGCAATCAGCCCCAGCATTTT. The chain joins TRBV29-1 to TRBJ1-5; 8 bases match TRBD1. This CDR3 is built from 17 residues. The germline gives CDR1 SQVTM, CDR2 ANQGSEA. The V and J ends lost 5 bases and 0 bases, in that order; junction bases with no gene match: 12.

The chain is built from TRBV2 and TRBJ2-1, with D possibly being TRBD2 (5 bases). The germline gives CDR1 SNHLY, CDR2 FYNNEI. The ends were cut back, 4 bases at V and 5 bases at J, with 15 bases in the middle. CDR3 length: 15 amino acids. CDR3 coding DNA: TGTGCCAGCAGTGTCAGGCGGCAGACTAACAATGAGCAGTTCTTC. It encodes CASSVRRQTNNEQFF.

The rearrangement joins TRBV19 to TRBJ1-2; D gene ambiguous. Between the trimmed V and J ends, which lost 3 bases and 4 bases, there was a span of 15 bases. The CDR3 totals 15 residues. From germline, CDR1 is LNHDA and CDR2 SQIVND (reference sequence). The CDR3 region has the DNA TGTGCCAGTAGTATCGAGGGTCTTCCGGGCTATGGCTACACCTTC. Its translation: CASSIEGLPGYGYTF.

The genes are TRBV6-5 and TRBJ1-2; 10 nucleotides match TRBD1. This CDR3 has 14 amino acids. Germline values: CDR1 MNHEY, CDR2 SVGAGI. Trimming took 5 bases from V and 8 from J; bases not matched to a gene: 8. The CDR3 DNA reads TGTGCCAGCAGTAACACGGGACAGGGGTACGGCTACACCTTC. Translating it yields CASSNTGQGYGYTF.

The V and J genes are TRBV11-2 and TRBJ1-4; 7 nucleotides agree with TRBD1. The CDR3 contains 15 residues. Trimming cost V 5 bases and J 2 bases; bases outside gene matches: 5. From germline, CDR1 is SGHAT and CDR2 FQNNGV. CDR3 in amino acids: CASSRRGLTNEKLFF. The DNA of the CDR3 is TGTGCCAGCAGCCGTAGGGGGCTGACTAATGAAAAACTGTTTTTT.

The gene calls are TRBV11-2 and TRBJ2-7, with TRBD2 identical over 8 bases. The J segment lost 5 bases and the V segment lost 3 bases, leaving 9 bases of the junction unmatched. The CDR3 contains 15 residues. Germline V gene sequence: CDR1 SGHAT, CDR2 FQNNGV. The CDR3 is CASSFGIAGNNEQYF. The CDR3 nucleotides are TGTGCCAGCAGCTTTGGTATAGCGGGGAATAACGAGCAGTACTTC.

This clone was found once. The gene calls are TRBV13 and TRBJ2-3, with 9 bases lining up with TRBD2. The germline V gene has CDR1 PRHDT and CDR2 FYEKMQ (reference sequence). Germline trimming cut 5 bases from V and 7 bases from J; bases unmatched to any gene: 10. The CDR3 extends over 15 amino acids. The CDR3 nucleotides read TGTGCCAGCAGCACGAACTCTAGCGGGGTGAATACGCAGTATTTT. Amino acid sequence: CASSTNSSGVNTQYF.

The CDR3 nucleotides read TGTGCCAGCAAAAAACAGGATGTAGATACGCAGTATTTT. As protein: CASKKQDVDTQYF. The rearrangement uses TRBV2 and TRBJ2-3, with a possible D match to TRBD1 (5 bases). This CDR3 contains 13 residues. In germline, CDR1 is SNHLY, CDR2 FYNNEI. V was trimmed by 7 bases and J by 5 bases, leaving 13 bases between them.

The chain uses TRBV11-1 and TRBJ2-2; TRBD1 matches at 9 bases. Germline-derived CDR1 and CDR2 are SGHAT and FQDESV (reference sequence). V was clipped by 5 bases and J by 2 bases; unmatched bases: 3. This CDR3 is 15 amino acids long. DNA for the CDR3: TGTGCCAGCAGCCTGGGACAGGGAAACACCGGGGAGCTGTTTTTT. Its translation is CASSLGQGNTGELFF. The entire variable domain, with the rest obtained from reference TRBV11-1 and TRBJ2-2, is as follows: EAEVAQSPRYKITEKSQAVAFWCDPISGHATLYWYRQILGQGPELLVQFQDESVVDDSQLPKDRFSAERLKGVDSTLKIQPAELGDSAMYLCASSLGQGNTGELFFGEGSRLTVL.

This chain uses TRBV4-1 with TRBJ1-1; D ambiguous. CDR1 and CDR2 from the germline V gene are MGHRA and YSYEKL. The CDR3 sequence is 16 residues long. Trimming removed 0 bases from V and 5 bases from J, with 16 bases in between. This CDR3 is CASSQEYSGVWTEAFF. In DNA, the CDR3 is TGCGCCAGCAGCCAAGAATATAGTGGTGTGTGGACTGAAGCTTTCTTT.

The chain carries TRBV7-8 and TRBJ2-7; D perhaps matches TRBD1 (5 bases). The CDR3 is 14 amino acids. V lost 7 bases and J 4 bases, leaving 17 bases between the germline ends. The germline CDR1 and CDR2 sequences are SGHVS and FQNEAQ. The CDR3 loop reads CASMPRRVGYEQYF. CDR3 sequence (DNA): TGTGCCAGCATGCCCCGCAGGGTAGGGTACGAGCAGTACTTC.